This record looks at one T cell receptor beta chain sequence and its context. These data are taken from a study of cytomegalovirus exposure and HLA in healthy donors. Background on the study: A prior analysis found some 110 million unique TCR beta sequences from around 180 million T cells.

Germline V lookup: CDR1 MNHEY, CDR2 SVGAGI. V lost 4 bases, J lost 6 bases, and 9 bases lay in between. There are 12 residues in the CDR3. 13 Jbeta primers and 60 Vbeta primers were used for the PCR. The protocol was immunoSEQ multiplex PCR, while the TCRdb copy is restricted to in-frame clones and leaves out a portion. The top ten clones hold around 2% of a sample with about 150,000 clones, 76% of them seen once. Unrecorded immune exposure was likely among donors, who were nominally healthy when sampled. This receptor was identified in a female donor in good health and CMV-seropositive. Material: PBMCs. V usage is TRBV6-5 and J usage is TRBJ1-2; TRBD1 is a possible D gene (6 bases). CDR3 DNA sequence: TGTGCCAGCAGTTCTAACAGGGATGGCTACACCTTC. Amino acid sequence: CASSSNRDGYTF.